The rows below give T cell receptor beta chains drawn from one sample of a study of control samples from healthy donors and cancer patients. Some clones are missing from TCRdb's copy, which holds only in-frame ones; the method was immunoSEQ multiplex PCR. The sample records about 85,000 clones, roughly 91% being singletons. The material sequenced was blood. Receptors were obtained from a man aged 45-65 years in good health. CDR3s include the opening cysteine and the closing phenylalanine or tryptophan. A D gene is named only where the DNA matches it firmly. Expanded clones get a size class; other rows say once, few or many, or leave the size out.

size,J,D,V,CDR3,DNA
NA,TRBJ1-1,TRBD1,TRBV11-3,CASSVQGGTEAFF,TGTGCCAGCAGCGTACAGGGGGGAACTGAAGCTTTCTTT
NA,TRBJ2-1,NA,TRBV6-5,CASTPGAPGANEQFF,TGTGCCAGCACCCCTGGTGCGCCCGGGGCCAATGAGCAGTTCTTC
NA,TRBJ1-1,TRBD1,TRBV9,CASSSTGGPSGDTEAFF,TGTGCCAGCAGCTCCACAGGGGGTCCTAGTGGTGACACTGAAGCTTTCTTT
NA,TRBJ2-7,TRBD1,TRBV5-1,CASSPDRVPYEQYF,TGCGCCAGCAGCCCTGACAGGGTTCCCTACGAGCAGTACTTC
once,TRBJ1-5,NA,TRBV6-5,CASNNGYSNQPQHF,TGTGCCAGCAACAACGGTTATAGCAATCAGCCCCAGCATTTT
NA,TRBJ1-5,NA,TRBV25-1,CASSEWESPGGPQHF,TGTGCCAGCAGTGAATGGGAAAGCCCAGGCGGCCCCCAGCATTTT
NA,TRBJ1-2,TRBD1,TRBV19,CASSTRAGGWSSGYTF,TGTGCCAGTAGTACAAGAGCAGGGGGCTGGAGTTCTGGCTACACCTTC
NA,TRBJ1-3,NA,TRBV15,CATSRGTGAGGNTIYF,TGTGCCACCAGCAGGGGGACGGGGGCCGGTGGAAACACCATATATTTT
NA,TRBJ1-1,NA,TRBV6-1,CASSDGPANTEAFF,TGTGCCAGCAGTGACGGTCCGGCGAACACTGAAGCTTTCTTT
NA,TRBJ1-3,NA,TRBV2,CASRGTFGNTIYF,TGTGCCAGCAGAGGGACATTTGGAAACACCATATATTTT
NA,TRBJ1-1,TRBD1,TRBV19,CASSIGQGKTEAFF,TGTGCCAGTAGTATAGGACAGGGGAAAACTGAAGCTTTCTTT
NA,TRBJ2-5,NA,TRBV14,CASRLPTQKRAEKTQYF,TGTGCCAGCCGATTACCAACCCAAAAGAGGGCCGAGAAGACCCAGTACTTC
NA,TRBJ1-2,TRBD1,TRBV19,CASRAGTANYGYTF,TGTGCCAGTAGGGCAGGGACAGCTAACTATGGCTACACCTTC
NA,TRBJ2-2,NA,TRBV21-1,CARRMRELFF,TGTGCCCGGCGCATGAGGGAGCTGTTTTTT
NA,TRBJ2-3,NA,TRBV29-1,CSVLIGWGKAGSDTQYF,TGCAGCGTTTTAATCGGGTGGGGGAAGGCGGGGTCAGATACGCAGTATTTT
NA,TRBJ2-7,TRBD2,TRBV11-2,CASSLVAGGYEQYF,TGTGCCAGCAGCTTAGTAGCGGGGGGTTACGAGCAGTACTTC
NA,TRBJ1-5,TRBD1,TRBV19,CASRSQGGNQPQHF,TGTGCCAGTAGATCCCAGGGGGGGAATCAGCCCCAGCATTTT
once,TRBJ1-2,NA,TRBV28,CASSHLGGYTF,TGTGCCAGCAGTCACTTGGGAGGCTACACCTTC
few,TRBJ2-1,NA,TRBV7-9,CASSFIGLDEQFF,TGTGCCAGCAGCTTTATAGGGTTGGATGAGCAGTTCTTC
NA,TRBJ1-2,NA,TRBV19,CASSIGRSLYGYTF,TGTGCCAGTAGTATTGGCAGGAGCCTCTATGGCTACACCTTC
once,TRBJ1-1,NA,TRBV5-1,CASSPRQSQNTEAFF,TGCGCCAGCAGCCCCCGACAGAGCCAGAACACTGAAGCTTTCTTT
NA,TRBJ2-2,NA,TRBV5-1,CASSLMGRTGELFF,TGCGCCAGCAGCTTGATGGGGCGCACCGGGGAGCTGTTTTTT
NA,TRBJ2-3,NA,TRBV10-1,CASSEWGDTQYF,TGCGCCAGCAGTGAATGGGGAGATACGCAGTATTTT
NA,TRBJ1-1,NA,TRBV15,CATSRKDSLEAFF,TGTGCCACCAGCAGAAAGGACAGCCTTGAAGCTTTCTTT
NA,TRBJ2-7,NA,TRBV11-1,CASSHMEGPSSYEQYF,TGTGCCAGCAGCCATATGGAAGGCCCCAGCTCCTACGAGCAGTACTTC